Presented here are 32 T cell receptor beta chains from one specimen sequenced in a study of CD8 T cells in ankylosing spondylitis. TCRdb ran MiXCR on the 5' RACE reads and lists one entry per CDR3 protein. This table has over 200,000 distinct CDR3 sequences, roughly a tenth appearing once. Sequencing was performed on blood, either unsorted or a sorted T cell fraction (not recorded which). These receptors were taken from a male donor with ankylosing spondylitis or in good health (not recorded which).

This clonotype has at least ten counts. The gene calls are TRBV5-5 and TRBJ1-2; TRBD1 is a possible D gene (6 bases). The V end lost 3 bases, the J end lost 4 bases, and 13 bases lay between the germline ends. Germline CDR1 SGHKS, CDR2 YYEKEE (reference sequence). CDR3 length: 14 amino acids. The CDR3 DNA reads as TGTGCCAGCAGCTGGGAACAGGGTCCCTATGGCTACACCTTC. This gives the protein CASSWEQGPYGYTF.

This clonotype was counted many times. The rearrangement links TRBV29-1 to TRBJ2-2, with 12 bases that match TRBD1. J gave up 4 bases and V 6 bases, and 3 bases lay outside the gene matches. This CDR3 region has 14 residues. Per the germline V gene, CDR1 is SQVTM and CDR2 is ANQGSEA. In DNA, the CDR3 is TGCAGCGTGGGACAGGGGGCAGGCACCGGGGAGCTGTTTTTT. As protein: CSVGQGAGTGELFF.

The chain carries TRBV12-3 or TRBV12-4 and TRBJ2-2; perhaps TRBD2 as D (6 bases). The CDR3 is 13 amino acids. The DNA for the CDR3 is TGTGCTGCAAGGCGGGGTAAAACCGGGGAGCTGTTTTTT. Its protein is CAARRGKTGELFF.

The chain is built from TRBV2 and TRBJ1-5, with unresolved D. The CDR3 extends over 13 amino acids. With 6 bases removed from V and 3 bases from J, the gap between germline ends came to 9 bases. Germline-derived CDR1 and CDR2 are SNHLY and FYNNEI. The CDR3 region is CASSQTYNQPQHF. The DNA of the CDR3 is TGTGCCAGCAGCCAAACTTACAATCAGCCCCAGCATTTT.

This clonotype was found many times. This chain connects TRBV6-5 to TRBJ2-5; tentatively, D is TRBD1 (6 bases). V was cut by 0 bases and J by 4 bases, with 15 bases left in between. In germline, CDR1 is MNHEY, CDR2 SVGAGI. This CDR3 has 16 amino acids. This CDR3 reads CASSYSHARGPETQYF. Written as DNA, the CDR3 is TGTGCCAGCAGTTACTCGCATGCCAGGGGACCAGAGACCCAGTACTTC.

This clonotype was counted many times. The chain combines TRBV12-3 or TRBV12-4 with TRBJ1-4; tentative D call: TRBD1 (5 bases). The CDR3 consists of 12 residues. With 3 bases removed from V and 8 bases from J, the gap between germline ends came to 7 bases. The CDR3 spells CASSFGGEKLFF. Here the CDR3 DNA reads TGTGCCAGCAGTTTTGGGGGAGAAAAACTGTTTTTT.

In its sample, this clonotype was seen a few times. V gene TRBV4-2 combines with J gene TRBJ2-3, with TRBD2 identical over 9 bases. The CDR3 sequence is 13 residues long. Germline V gene data show CDR1 as LGHNA and CDR2 as YNFKEQ. The trim removed 2 bases at V and 6 bases at J, leaving 0 bases unmatched. The DNA of the CDR3 is TGTGCCAGCAGCCAAAGCGGGGGGGATACGCAGTATTTT. This codes for CASSQSGGDTQYF.

This clonotype turned up a few times. CDR3 in amino acids: CASSDLQARQPQHF. The CDR3, as DNA: TGTGCCAGCAGTGACCTCCAGGCACGGCAGCCCCAGCATTTT. V is TRBV6-1 and J is TRBJ1-5; D gene unclear. With 3 bases removed from V and 7 bases from J, the gap between germline ends came to 13 bases. The V gene's germline CDR1 is MNHNS and CDR2 SASEGT. CDR3 length: 14 amino acids.

The chain recombines TRBV5-5 with TRBJ2-1; the D is unclear. CDR3 length equals 14 residues. Trimming pared 0 bases from V and 7 bases from J, leaving 11 bases between. Germline V gene lookup returns CDR1 SGHKS and CDR2 YYEKEE (reference sequence). The CDR3 is CASSLDKGLNEQFF. CDR3 DNA: TGTGCCAGCAGCTTGGATAAGGGATTGAATGAGCAGTTCTTC.

The chain joins TRBV12-3 or TRBV12-4 to TRBJ2-3; D is possibly TRBD1 or TRBD2 (5 bases each). V was clipped by 7 bases and J by 0 bases, with 17 bases between them. The CDR3 is 16 amino acids. The CDR3 loop is CASTSWGTASTDTQYF. In nucleotides, the CDR3 is TGTGCCAGCACTTCCTGGGGGACGGCTAGCACAGATACGCAGTATTTT.

This clonotype has more than one count but fewer than ten. This chain uses TRBV9 with TRBJ2-3, with a tentative D call TRBD2 (5 bases). The CDR3 consists of 16 residues. CDR1 SGDLS and CDR2 YYNGEE come from the germline V gene. Trimming took off 0 bases at V and 2 bases at J, with 13 bases between the two ends. CDR3 sequence: CASSVDARGFTDTQYF. The CDR3 region has the DNA TGTGCCAGCAGCGTAGACGCCCGGGGATTCACAGATACGCAGTATTTT.

This clonotype occurred many times. V usage is TRBV5-1 and J usage is TRBJ2-7; the match to TRBD1 covers 9 bases. V gave up 0 bases and J gave up 5 bases; unmatched junction bases: 9. Germline lookup yields CDR1 SGHRS and CDR2 YFSETQ. CDR3 length equals 16 residues. The DNA for the CDR3 is TGCGCCAGCAGCTTGGGGAGCGGACAGGGGTTCGACGAGCAGTACTTC. It codes for CASSLGSGQGFDEQYF.

This clonotype showed up many times. The chain is built from TRBV28 and TRBJ2-1; 16 bases align to TRBD2. The V and J ends lost 5 bases and 7 bases, in that order; junction bases with no gene match: 5. This CDR3 comprises 16 residues. Germline CDR1 and CDR2: MDHEN and SYDVKM. The CDR3 spells CASSPPGLAGGNEQFF. The CDR3 DNA reads as TGTGCCAGCAGTCCCCCGGGACTAGCGGGGGGGAATGAGCAGTTCTTC.

This clonotype has ten or more counts. V gene TRBV29-1 combines with J gene TRBJ1-1, with 8 bases matching TRBD1. The CDR3 sequence is 12 residues long. V lost 4 bases to trimming and J lost 7 bases; unmatched junction nucleotides: 5. The germline V gene encodes CDR1 SQVTM and CDR2 ANQGSEA. The CDR3 coding sequence is TGCAGCGTTGTTCAGGGGGCAGGTGAAGCTTTCTTT. This translates into CSVVQGAGEAFF. Full variable domain (outside the CDR3, taken from reference TRBV29-1 and TRBJ1-1): SAVISQKPSRDICQRGTSLTIQCQVDSQVTMMFWYRQQPGQSLTLIATANQGSEATYESGFVIDKFPISRPNLTFSTLTVSNMSPEDSSIYLCSVVQGAGEAFFGQGTRLTVV.

This clonotype was seen a handful of times. V usage is TRBV21-1 and J usage is TRBJ2-6; the D call of TRBD2 is as the table states it, not checked on the DNA. TRBV21-1 is a recognized pseudogene. The CDR3 consists of 16 residues. CDR3 in DNA: TGTGCCAGCAGCACAGGGGGGAGGGGAGGGGCCAACGTCCTGACTTTC. It encodes CASSTGGRGGANVLTF.

This clonotype was counted ten times or more. The chain is built from TRBV12-3 or TRBV12-4 and TRBJ1-5, with 7 bases aligning to TRBD1. The ends lost 8 bases at V and 8 bases at J; junction bases unmatched: 6. There are 12 residues in the CDR3. Here the CDR3 reads CASGGGYEPQHF. CDR3 DNA: TGTGCCAGCGGAGGGGGCTACGAGCCCCAGCATTTT.

This clonotype has a count of ten or more. The chain links TRBV12-3 or TRBV12-4 to TRBJ2-6; 8 bases agree with TRBD1. This CDR3 is built from 15 residues. J lost 4 bases, V lost 5 bases, and 4 bases had no gene match. The CDR3 sequence is CASSPYRGGANVLTF. CDR3 DNA: TGTGCCAGCAGTCCCTACAGGGGGGGGGCCAACGTCCTGACTTTC.

This clonotype has just a few counts. V is TRBV5-1 and J is TRBJ1-3; the D gene is possibly TRBD1 (5 bases). The CDR3 loop spans 15 amino acids. Trimming removed 1 base at V and 0 bases at J, with 8 bases between. Per germline, CDR1 SGHRS and CDR2 YFSETQ. CDR3 region: CASSLYGGSGNTIYF. CDR3 bases: TGCGCCAGCAGCTTGTATGGGGGCTCTGGAAACACCATATATTTT.

The CDR3 is CASSPESDRPAGYTF. The DNA of the CDR3 is TGTGCCAGCAGCCCCGAATCAGACAGGCCCGCCGGCTACACCTTC. This chain uses TRBV7-3 with TRBJ1-2; D may be TRBD1 (6 bases). The CDR3 loop spans 15 amino acids. CDR1 SGHTA and CDR2 FQGTGA come from the germline V gene. The V and J ends lost 5 bases and 8 bases respectively, with 21 bases between them.

This clonotype was counted ten times or more. This chain uses TRBV7-2 with TRBJ2-6; possible D gene TRBD2, 6 bases. The length of the CDR3 is 15 residues. The V gene lost 1 base and the J gene lost 3 bases, with 7 bases spanning the gap. Germline V gives CDR1 SGHTA, CDR2 FQGNSA. CDR3: CASSLGGVGANVLTF. The CDR3 coding sequence is TGTGCCAGCAGCTTAGGGGGGGTTGGGGCCAACGTCCTGACTTTC.

This clonotype showed up just a few times. This rearrangement joins TRBV5-1 to TRBJ2-2, with 7 bases that match TRBD1. The CDR3 is 15 residues long. J gave up 6 bases and V 4 bases, and 9 bases lay outside the gene matches. Looked up from germline, CDR1 is SGHRS and CDR2 is YFSETQ. The chain's CDR3 is CASSQSPGTAGELFF. In DNA form, the CDR3 reads TGCGCCAGCAGCCAGAGTCCCGGGACAGCCGGGGAGCTGTTTTTT.

Many counts were recorded for this clonotype. This sequence joins TRBV12-3 or TRBV12-4 and TRBJ2-2, with D possibly being TRBD2 (6 bases). The germline V and J ends were trimmed by 5 bases and 5 bases, with 9 bases remaining between them. The CDR3 is 13 amino acids. In nucleotides, the CDR3 is TGTGCCAGCAGTGATGCGGGGACCGGGGAGCTGTTTTTT. It specifies CASSDAGTGELFF.

The sample holds a few counts of this clonotype. J is TRBJ1-3 and V is TRBV20-1, with D possibly matching TRBD1 (5 bases). The germline gives CDR1 DFQATT, CDR2 SNEGSKA (reference sequence). Trimming took off 0 bases at V and 1 base at J, with 13 bases between the two ends. The CDR3 consists of 16 residues. The CDR3 loop reads CSARDRKGMSGNTIYF. CDR3 sequence (DNA): TGCAGTGCTAGAGATCGGAAGGGGATGTCTGGAAACACCATATATTTT.

The chain links TRBV19 to TRBJ1-2; weak D call: TRBD1 (5 bases). Germline V lookup: CDR1 LNHDA, CDR2 SQIVND (reference sequence). The V and J ends lost 1 base and 4 bases respectively, with 13 bases between them. The CDR3 is 15 amino acids. CDR3 in amino acids: CASSIGDRNFYGYTF. The CDR3 DNA sequence: TGTGCCAGTAGTATAGGGGACCGCAACTTCTATGGCTACACCTTC.

Many counts were recorded for this clonotype. The rearrangement joins TRBV3-1 to TRBJ1-6; 8 bases fit TRBD1. The CDR3 loop spans 14 amino acids. Trimming at V came to 4 bases and at J to 7 bases, leaving 3 bases not matched to a gene. Germline-derived CDR1 and CDR2 are LGHDT and YNNKEL (reference sequence). This chain's CDR3 is CASSRNRGNSPLHF. The CDR3 bases are TGTGCCAGCAGCCGAAACAGGGGGAATTCACCCCTCCACTTT.

Many counts were recorded for this clonotype. The gene calls are TRBV27 and TRBJ2-5; 8 bases map to TRBD1. V lost 5 bases and J lost 2; bases outside the gene matches: 4. Germline V gives CDR1 MNHEY, CDR2 SMNVEV (reference sequence). The CDR3 totals 14 residues. DNA of the CDR3: TGTGCCAGCAGTAGGACAGGGATACAAGAGACCCAGTACTTC. Translated: CASSRTGIQETQYF.

The chain uses TRBV12-3 or TRBV12-4 and TRBJ2-7; 8 bases align to TRBD1. The CDR3 covers 13 residues. J gave up 6 bases and V 6 bases, and 7 bases lay outside the gene matches. The CDR3 DNA follows: TGTGCCAGCAGCCCCCCACAGGGGGGCGAGCAGTACTTC. Its protein product is CASSPPQGGEQYF.

The chain is built from TRBV28 and TRBJ2-1, with 13 bases lining up with TRBD2. Germline CDR1 reads MDHEN; CDR2 reads SYDVKM. The CDR3 loop spans 17 amino acids. V was clipped by 3 bases and J by 6 bases; unmatched bases: 8. The CDR3 protein is CASSFPTSGGWGNEQFF. The CDR3 DNA reads as TGTGCCAGCAGTTTCCCGACTAGCGGGGGGTGGGGCAATGAGCAGTTCTTC.

The rearrangement uses TRBV2 and TRBJ2-5; TRBD1 matches 7 bases. Trimming took 2 bases from V and 5 from J; bases not matched to a gene: 8. The CDR3 spans 15 residues. CDR1 is SNHLY, CDR2 FYNNEI, per germline. The DNA of the CDR3 is TGTGCCAGCAGTGAACGGCCAGGGGGTGAGGAGACCCAGTACTTC. The encoded protein is CASSERPGGEETQYF.

The chain carries TRBV3-1 and TRBJ2-1, with D unresolved. The germline V and J ends were trimmed by 2 bases and 10 bases, with 6 bases remaining between them. Germline assignment: CDR1 LGHDT and CDR2 YNNKEL (reference sequence). The CDR3 extends over 11 amino acids. CDR3 nucleotide sequence: TGTGCCAGCAGCCAATCGCGAGAGCAGTTCTTC. Residues: CASSQSREQFF.

There are many counts of this clonotype. CDR3 amino acids: CASSLSGQGSERAFF. The CDR3 DNA sequence: TGTGCCAGCAGCTTATCGGGACAGGGGAGTGAGAGAGCTTTCTTT. This chain joins TRBV7-9 and TRBJ1-1; 10 bases match TRBD1. The CDR3 extends over 15 amino acids. Germline assignment: CDR1 SEHNR and CDR2 FQNEAQ (reference sequence). Trimming at V came to 2 bases and at J to 10 bases, leaving 10 bases not matched to a gene.

This clonotype appeared many times. V usage is TRBV5-1 and J usage is TRBJ1-2; D unresolved. CDR1 and CDR2 from the germline V gene are SGHRS and YFSETQ. V lost 5 bases and J lost 4, with 9 bases in between. CDR3 length: 12 amino acids. In DNA, the CDR3 is TGCGCCAGCAGTCCGGGGAGCTATGGCTACACCTTC. This gives the protein CASSPGSYGYTF.